These T cell receptor beta chains were read from a single sample in a study of naive and memory T cell subsets. TCRdb analysed the UMI-ligation and nested PCR reads with MiXCR anew, one entry per CDR3 protein. The repertoire includes under 150,000 distinct CDR3 sequences, more than 15% of them detected once, and 0.14% sits in the top ten. Sequencing used naive CD4+ T cells from blood. Receptors originate from a human donor in good health. Both conserved end residues are part of each CDR3. D genes are given only for firm matches. The size field is filled for only some rows; it gives once, few, many or a size class.

d_call	clone_size	v_call	cdr3_length	j_call	cdr3_nt	cdr3_aa
-	few	TRBV10-3	12	TRBJ2-1	TGTGCCATCACTCGGGGCTCCAATGAGCAGTTCTTC	CAITRGSNEQFF
TRBD2	-	TRBV12-3/TRBV12-4	15	TRBJ2-1	TGTGCCAGCAGTCCGAGGACTAGCGGGAGTAATGAGCAGTTCTTC	CASSPRTSGSNEQFF
TRBD1	few	TRBV6-1	14	TRBJ1-1	TGTGCCAGCACTCTAGACAGGGGTATCGCTGAAGCTTTCTTT	CASTLDRGIAEAFF
TRBD2	-	TRBV29-1	15	TRBJ2-1	TGCAGCGTCTCAGTACTAGCGGGGGGGTACAATGAGCAGTTCTTC	CSVSVLAGGYNEQFF
-	-	TRBV21-1	15	TRBJ2-7	TGTGCCAGCAGCAAAGCCTTCCATATCTCCTACGAGCAGTACTTC	CASSKAFHISYEQYF
-	few	TRBV20-1	14	TRBJ2-7	TGCAGTGCTAGCGGGACTGCCAGCTCCTACGAGCAGTACTTC	CSASGTASSYEQYF
TRBD2	-	TRBV5-1	17	TRBJ2-1	TGCGCCAGCAGCCCACAATCCGGGACTAGCGGATACAATGAGCAGTTCTTC	CASSPQSGTSGYNEQFF
TRBD1	-	TRBV3-1	15	TRBJ1-1	TGTGCCAGCAGCCGAGCTGGACAGGGAAAGGTTGAAGCTTTCTTT	CASSRAGQGKVEAFF
-	few	TRBV25-1	15	TRBJ2-7	TGTGCCAGCAGTGAATTTCAGGGAATCCCCTACGAGCAGTACTTC	CASSEFQGIPYEQYF
-	few	TRBV12-3/TRBV12-4	15	TRBJ2-7	TGTGCCAGCAGTCTCAGGGGACAAAGCTCCTACGAGCAGTACTTC	CASSLRGQSSYEQYF
-	-	TRBV7-9	16	TRBJ2-7	TGTGCCAGCAGCTTAGGAGTGACAACAACTACCTACGAGCAGTACTTC	CASSLGVTTTTYEQYF
TRBD2	few	TRBV5-1	16	TRBJ2-1	TGCGCCAGCAGCTTGGAAGGGACTAGACCACGCAATGAGCAGTTCTTC	CASSLEGTRPRNEQFF
TRBD2	-	TRBV3-1	16	TRBJ2-7	TGTGCCAGCAGCCCAGGGACTAGCGGGAGTAATTACGAGCAGTACTTC	CASSPGTSGSNYEQYF
-	few	TRBV6-6	13	TRBJ2-1	TGTGCCAGCAGTTACTCGGTCGGGAATGAGCAGTTCTTC	CASSYSVGNEQFF
TRBD2	few	TRBV4-1	18	TRBJ2-3	TGCGCCAGCAGCCAAGAGAGTGGGACTAGCGGGCGCACAGATACGCAGTATTTT	CASSQESGTSGRTDTQYF
-	-	TRBV5-1	13	TRBJ2-3	TGCGCCAGCAGCACAGGGGAGGCAGATACGCAGTATTTT	CASSTGEADTQYF
-	-	TRBV12-3/TRBV12-4	13	TRBJ1-2	TGTGCCAGCAGTTTCGCAGGCAAAGCTGGCTACACCTTC	CASSFAGKAGYTF
TRBD1	-	TRBV28	18	TRBJ1-3	TGTGCCAGCAGTTCGGGACAGGGGGCCTCAGGGACTGGAAACACCATATATTTT	CASSSGQGASGTGNTIYF
-	-	TRBV7-9	13	TRBJ1-5	TGTGCCAGCAGCCCAAGAGATAGGGGGCCCCAGCATTTT	CASSPRDRGPQHF
-	few	TRBV5-1	15	TRBJ2-1	TGCGCCAGCAGCTTGGAACAGGGTGCCTACAATGAGCAGTTCTTC	CASSLEQGAYNEQFF
TRBD1	-	TRBV6-2/TRBV6-3	15	TRBJ2-1	TGTGCCAGCAGCTACCTCCAGACAGGGGACAATGAGCAGTTCTTC	CASSYLQTGDNEQFF
TRBD1	-	TRBV20-1	14	TRBJ2-7	TGCAGTGCCGAACTCGACAGGGGGTTCTACGAGCAGTACTTC	CSAELDRGFYEQYF
TRBD1	few	TRBV12-3/TRBV12-4	14	TRBJ2-5	TGTGCCAGCAGTGGGACAGGGTATGGGGAGACCCAGTACTTC	CASSGTGYGETQYF
-	many	TRBV4-1	16	TRBJ2-4	TGCGCCAGCAGCCAACCGACTAGGGGAGCCAAAAACATTCAGTACTTC	CASSQPTRGAKNIQYF
-	-	TRBV18	16	TRBJ2-3	TGTGCCAGCTCACCAATGCCAGCGGAATACACAGATACGCAGTATTTT	CASSPMPAEYTDTQYF
-	many	TRBV7-2	14	TRBJ2-7	TGTGCCAGCACCACTTCGGGCCTCCCCTACGAGCAGTACTTC	CASTTSGLPYEQYF
-	-	TRBV12-3/TRBV12-4	15	TRBJ1-1	TGTGCCAGCAGTGTAACCAGGGGAGAGAACACTGAAGCTTTCTTT	CASSVTRGENTEAFF
-	-	TRBV20-1	13	TRBJ2-5	TGCAGTGCTTACAGGGGATCCGGGGGGACCCAGTACTTC	CSAYRGSGGTQYF
-	few	TRBV3-1	14	TRBJ2-7	TGTGCCAGCAGCCAACAACTATCGGGATACGAGCAGTACTTC	CASSQQLSGYEQYF
TRBD1	few	TRBV29-1	14	TRBJ1-1	TGCAGCGTACTTGGACAGGGGGCTAACACTGAAGCTTTCTTT	CSVLGQGANTEAFF
-	-	TRBV5-6	15	TRBJ1-1	TGTGCCAGCAGCTTGGATGGCGGCGTGAACACTGAAGCTTTCTTT	CASSLDGGVNTEAFF
TRBD2	few	TRBV6-2/TRBV6-3	14	TRBJ2-7	TGTGCCAGCACCTATGGAGCGGGAGTACATGAGCAGTACTTC	CASTYGAGVHEQYF
-	few	TRBV10-3	16	TRBJ2-7	TGTGCCATCAGTGATATCCGTGGGGAAAGCTCCTACGAGCAGTACTTC	CAISDIRGESSYEQYF
TRBD2	-	TRBV12-3/TRBV12-4	17	TRBJ2-5	TGTGCCAGCAGTTTCGATGGGACTAGCGGAAAGGGAGAGACCCAGCACTTC	CASSFDGTSGKGETQHF
TRBD1	few	TRBV4-1	13	TRBJ1-1	TGCGCCAGCAGCCAAGTAGGGGGCCATGGAGCTTTCTTT	CASSQVGGHGAFF
-	few	TRBV6-2/TRBV6-3	14	TRBJ2-5	TGTGCCAGCAGTTACCGGGTTATGCAAGAGACCCAGTACTTC	CASSYRVMQETQYF
TRBD2	few	TRBV12-3/TRBV12-4	15	TRBJ2-1	TGTGCCAGCAGTCTGCGTCCGGGACTAGGACATGAGCAGTTCTTC	CASSLRPGLGHEQFF
TRBD2	-	TRBV6-1	15	TRBJ2-5	TGTGCCAGCAGTGGTACTAGCGGGAGTGGAGAGACCCAGTACTTC	CASSGTSGSGETQYF
-	-	TRBV20-1	14	TRBJ2-1	TGCAGTGCTAGAGGGCCCCTGGGCTACAATGAGCAGTTCTTC	CSARGPLGYNEQFF
-	-	TRBV6-6	14	TRBJ1-3	TGTGCCAGCAGTTCCACGGCAAGTCTAAACACCATATATTTT	CASSSTASLNTIYF
TRBD2	-	TRBV24-1	20	TRBJ2-1	TGTGCCACCAGTGATTCCCCGGGACTAGCGGGAGGGCCCTCCTACAATGAGCAGTTCTTC	CATSDSPGLAGGPSYNEQFF